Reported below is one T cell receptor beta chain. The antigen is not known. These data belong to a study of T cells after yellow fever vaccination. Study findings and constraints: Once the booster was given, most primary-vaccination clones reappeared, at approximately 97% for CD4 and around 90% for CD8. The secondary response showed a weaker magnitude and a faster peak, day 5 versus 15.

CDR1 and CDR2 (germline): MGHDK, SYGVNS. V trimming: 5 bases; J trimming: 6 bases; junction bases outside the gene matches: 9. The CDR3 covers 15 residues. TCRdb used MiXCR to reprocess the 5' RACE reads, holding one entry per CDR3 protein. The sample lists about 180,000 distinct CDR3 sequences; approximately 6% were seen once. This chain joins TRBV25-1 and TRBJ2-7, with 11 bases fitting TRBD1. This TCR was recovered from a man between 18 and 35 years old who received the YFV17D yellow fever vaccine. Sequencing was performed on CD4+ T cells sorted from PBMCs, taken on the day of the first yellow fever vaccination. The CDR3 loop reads CASSLPGQGVGEQYF. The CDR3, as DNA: TGTGCCAGCAGTCTACCGGGACAGGGGGTGGGCGAGCAGTACTTC.